This passage covers 10 T cell receptor beta chains from one sample sequenced in a study of blood T cells in healthy people across ages (dated by TCRdb to about 2015). Preparation of the library involved 5' RACE. TCRdb shows the sequencer as Illumina HiSeq 2500. A second PCR of about 6 to 11 cycles was performed with a sample-barcoded 5' primer and a J-beta primer mix. TCRdb applied fastp at Q25 and MiXCR to the public reads, then kept only in-frame beta chains. When rows share a CDR3 protein, they turn into one entry using the most common DNA and genes. For this sample there are roughly 790,000 distinct CDR3 sequences; roughly 43% appear just once. Jointly, the top ten make up approximately 22% of the sample. Sequenced material: blood. These receptors came from a woman aged 55-69 years in good health.

The chain employs TRBV9 and TRBJ2-5; 7 bases agree with TRBD2. The germline CDR1 and CDR2 sequences are SGDLS and YYNGEE. V trimming: 3 bases; J trimming: 0 bases; junction bases outside the gene matches: 5. CDR3 length: 15 amino acids. In DNA form, the CDR3 reads TGTGCCAGCAGCGATGGGGGGGGATACCAAGAGACCCAGTACTTC. Encoded protein: CASSDGGGYQETQYF. Using reference TRBV9 and TRBJ2-5 for the parts outside the CDR3, the full variable domain is DSGVTQTPKHLITATGQRVTLRCSPRSGDLSVYWYQQSLDQGLQFLIQYYNGEERAKGNILERFSAQQFPDLHSELNLSSLELGDSALYFCASSDGGGYQETQYFGPGTRLLVL.

The J gene is TRBJ2-3, the V gene TRBV6-6; D possibly corresponds to TRBD2 (5 bases). V lost 5 bases and J 6 bases, leaving 15 bases between the germline ends. This CDR3 has 14 amino acids. In germline, CDR1 is MNHNY, CDR2 SVGAGI (reference sequence). The CDR3: CASSDQEGGDTQYF. The CDR3 DNA reads as TGTGCCAGCAGTGACCAAGAGGGCGGGGATACGCAGTATTTT.

This clonotype has just a few counts. J is TRBJ1-1 and V is TRBV20-1; D call uncertain. Germline CDR1 reads DFQATT; CDR2 reads SNEGSKA (reference sequence). This CDR3 comprises 14 residues. Trimming cost V 5 bases and J 6 bases, with 19 bases left between them. For the CDR3, the DNA is TGCAGTGCTCCACGCCCCGAACGAGGCGCTGAAGCTTTCTTT. It specifies CSAPRPERGAEAFF.

The CDR3 region is CASSHRGARDTQYF. The CDR3 nucleotides read TGTGCCAGCAGCCATCGGGGGGCCAGAGATACGCAGTATTTT. This sequence joins TRBV3-1 and TRBJ2-3; possibly TRBD2 for D (7 bases). V was shortened by 3 bases and J by 5 bases, with 12 bases between the two germline ends. Germline CDR1 is LGHDT and CDR2 is YNNKEL (reference sequence). The CDR3 is made up of 14 amino acids.

Comment on this clonotype: The junction departs from germline at one end; a sequencing error may be responsible. The V call is TRBV3-1, the J call TRBJ2-2; tentatively, D is TRBD1 (6 bases). Germline CDR1 reads LGHDT; CDR2 reads YNNKEL (reference sequence). The CDR3 spans 14 residues. CDR3 bases: TGTGCCAGCGGCCAGGGGATTGTGGCCGGGGAGCTGTTTTTT. It yields the protein CASGQGIVAGELFF.

This clonotype has ten or more counts. The CDR3 DNA is TGTGCCAGCAGGCTACAGGGGGCCAATGAGCAGTTCTTC. It codes for CASRLQGANEQFF. The V and J genes are TRBV6-5 and TRBJ2-1; 9 bases are shared with TRBD1. Losses at the gene ends were 6 bases for V and 6 bases for J; bases not matched to a gene: 3. CDR1 is MNHEY, CDR2 SVGAGI, per germline. The CDR3 is 13 amino acids.

In regard to this clonotype: A single base separates this from a much larger clone, so it may be a read error. V usage is TRBV10-3 and J usage is TRBJ2-6; D is possibly TRBD1 (5 bases). Trimming stripped 6 bases from V and 5 bases from J, with 11 bases between. CDR1 is ENHRY and CDR2 is SYGVKD in the germline V gene. The CDR3 is 14 amino acids. The CDR3 coding sequence is TGTGCCATCAGGGGGCTGGCTAGGGCCAACGTCCTGACTTTC. This translates into CAIRGLARANVLTF.

As for this clonotype: Germline and junction disagree at one end, which may indicate a read error. The rearrangement links TRBV30 to TRBJ2-5; TRBD2 matches at 12 bases. The CDR3 is 15 amino acids. CDR1 is GTSNPN and CDR2 is SVGIG in the germline V gene (reference sequence). The CDR3 DNA reads as TGCGCCTGGAGCGACGGGACTAGCGGGCAAGAGACCCAGTACTTC. Its protein is CAWSDGTSGQETQYF.

This chain connects TRBV5-1 to TRBJ2-1; 16 nucleotides match TRBD2. This CDR3 contains 18 residues. The V and J ends lost 2 bases and 9 bases, in that order; junction bases with no gene match: 11. Germline assignment: CDR1 SGHRS and CDR2 YFSETQ. CDR3 region: CASSFNRQGTSGRAEQFF. CDR3 DNA: TGCGCCAGCAGCTTTAACCGTCAGGGGACTAGCGGGAGGGCTGAGCAGTTCTTC.

Ten or more counts support this clonotype. V is TRBV7-2 and J is TRBJ2-3; 7 bases match TRBD2. CDR3 length: 15 residues. Germline V gene sequence: CDR1 SGHTA, CDR2 FQGNSA. The J segment lost 2 bases and the V segment lost 0 bases, leaving 2 bases of the junction unmatched. The CDR3 DNA reads TGTGCCAGCAGCTTAGCGGGAGGGCACACAGATACGCAGTATTTT. It translates to CASSLAGGHTDTQYF. The variable domain in full, completed from reference TRBV7-2 and TRBJ2-3, reads GAGVSQSPSNKVTEKGKDVELRCDPISGHTALYWYRQSLGQGLEFLIYFQGNSAPDKSGLPSDRFSAERTGGSVSTLTIQRTQQEDSAVYLCASSLAGGHTDTQYFGPGTRLTVL.